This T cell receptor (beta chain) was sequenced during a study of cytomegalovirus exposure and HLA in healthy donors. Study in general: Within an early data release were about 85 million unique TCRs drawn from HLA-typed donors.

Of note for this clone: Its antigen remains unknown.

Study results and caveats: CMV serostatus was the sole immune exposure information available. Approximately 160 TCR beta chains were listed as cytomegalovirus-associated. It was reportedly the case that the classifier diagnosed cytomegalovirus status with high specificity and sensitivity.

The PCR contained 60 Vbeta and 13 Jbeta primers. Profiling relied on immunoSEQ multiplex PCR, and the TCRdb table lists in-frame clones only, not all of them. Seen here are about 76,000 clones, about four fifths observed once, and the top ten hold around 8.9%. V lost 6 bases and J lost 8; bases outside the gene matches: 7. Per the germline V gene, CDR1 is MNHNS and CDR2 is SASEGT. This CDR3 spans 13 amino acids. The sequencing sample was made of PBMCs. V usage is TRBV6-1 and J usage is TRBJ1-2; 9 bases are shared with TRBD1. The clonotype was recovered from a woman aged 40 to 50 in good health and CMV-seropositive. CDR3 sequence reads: CASSRTGEGGYTF. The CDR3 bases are TGTGCCAGCAGCCGGACAGGGGAAGGGGGCTACACCTTC.